This T cell receptor (beta chain) was sequenced in a study of T cell changes during pregnancy in multiple sclerosis. TCRdb's table, derived via immunoSEQ multiplex PCR, lists solely in-frame clones and lacks some. The sample has 42,000 or so clones, 80% to 95% seen once; the top ten hold more than 8%. Germline CDR1 and CDR2: SEHNR and FQNEAQ (reference sequence). V was pared by 0 bases and J by 2 bases, with 7 bases of the junction left unmatched. CDR3 length equals 18 residues. The sequence came from a female donor with multiple sclerosis, enrolled in a pregnancy study. This rearrangement joins TRBV7-9 to TRBJ2-7; 13 bases are shared with TRBD2. Sequenced material: CD8+ T cells from peripheral blood mononuclear cells, taken in the first trimester of pregnancy. CDR3 DNA: TGTGCCAGCAGCTTAGCCCGGACTAGCGGGAGTGAACCCTACGAGCAGTACTTC. As protein: CASSLARTSGSEPYEQYF.